This T cell receptor beta chain was observed in a study of OX40 agonist ivuxolimab in advanced cancers. Study context: Of the patients, three showed partial responses, one with hepatocellular carcinoma and two with cutaneous melanoma.

Germline values: CDR1 LGHNA, CDR2 YNFKEQ. CDR3 length: 17 amino acids. The V segment lost 0 bases and the J segment 8 bases; nucleotides outside the gene matches: 10. The assay was immunoSEQ multiplex PCR, and TCRdb's table has in-frame clones only and misses some. The sample lists 100,000 or so clones; about 90% were seen once. Anyone with autoimmune disease history or systemic immunosuppression was excluded. The sequencing here drew on CD4+ or CD8+ T cells sorted from blood, taken in a trial of the OX40 agonist ivuxolimab. This chain joins TRBV4-2 and TRBJ1-2, with TRBD1 matching over 12 bases. The receptor comes from an adult with an advanced solid tumor such as melanoma, head and neck, liver or kidney cancer. The CDR3 bases are TGTGCCAGCAGCCAAGATTACAGGGACAGGGGGCGAGACGGCTACACCTTC. Protein: CASSQDYRDRGRDGYTF.